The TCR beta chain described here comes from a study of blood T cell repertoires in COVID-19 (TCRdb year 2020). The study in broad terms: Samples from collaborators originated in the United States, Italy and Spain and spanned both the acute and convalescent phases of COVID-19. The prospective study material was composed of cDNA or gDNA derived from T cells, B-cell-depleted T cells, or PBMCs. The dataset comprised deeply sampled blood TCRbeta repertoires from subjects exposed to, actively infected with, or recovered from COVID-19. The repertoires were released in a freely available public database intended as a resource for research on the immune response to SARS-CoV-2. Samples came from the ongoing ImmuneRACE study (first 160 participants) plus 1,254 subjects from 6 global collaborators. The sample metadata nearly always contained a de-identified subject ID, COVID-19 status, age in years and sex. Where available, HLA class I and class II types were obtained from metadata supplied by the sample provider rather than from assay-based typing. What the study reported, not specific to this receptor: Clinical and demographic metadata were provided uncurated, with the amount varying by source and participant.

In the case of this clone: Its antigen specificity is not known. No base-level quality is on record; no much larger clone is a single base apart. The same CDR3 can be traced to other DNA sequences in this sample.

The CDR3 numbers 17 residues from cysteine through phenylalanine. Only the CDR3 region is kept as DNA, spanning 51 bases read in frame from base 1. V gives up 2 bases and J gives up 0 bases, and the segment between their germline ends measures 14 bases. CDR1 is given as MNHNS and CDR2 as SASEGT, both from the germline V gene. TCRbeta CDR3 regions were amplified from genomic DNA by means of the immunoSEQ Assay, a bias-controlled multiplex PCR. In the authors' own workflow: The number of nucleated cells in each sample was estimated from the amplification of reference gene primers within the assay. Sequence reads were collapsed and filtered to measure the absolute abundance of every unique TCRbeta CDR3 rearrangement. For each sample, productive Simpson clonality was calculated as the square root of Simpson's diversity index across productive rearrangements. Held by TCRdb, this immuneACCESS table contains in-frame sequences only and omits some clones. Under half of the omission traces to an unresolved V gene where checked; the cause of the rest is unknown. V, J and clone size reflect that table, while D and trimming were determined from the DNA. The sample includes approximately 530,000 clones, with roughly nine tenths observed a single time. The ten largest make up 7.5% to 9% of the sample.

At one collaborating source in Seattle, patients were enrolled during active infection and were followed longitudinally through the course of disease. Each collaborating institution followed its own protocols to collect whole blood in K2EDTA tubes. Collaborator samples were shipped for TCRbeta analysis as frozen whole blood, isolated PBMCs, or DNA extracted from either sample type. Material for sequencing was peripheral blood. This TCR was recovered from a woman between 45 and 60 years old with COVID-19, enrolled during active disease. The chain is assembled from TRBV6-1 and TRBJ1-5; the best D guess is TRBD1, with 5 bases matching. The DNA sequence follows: TGTGCCAGCAGTGAACTCGGCGGGGGAGGTAGCAATCAGCCCCAGCATTTT. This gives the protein CASSELGGGGSNQPQHF.